This T cell receptor (beta chain) was sequenced in a study of T cell repertoires in cytomegalovirus infection. Turning to this clonotype: What it binds is unknown.

Whole-study findings and limits: HLA-C-restricted, CMV-specific TCR beta clonotypes were dominant ex vivo.

TCRdb itself ran the reads through MiXCR, one entry per CDR3 protein. This sample has 300,000 to 400,000 distinct CDR3 sequences, with 25% to 35% found just once. The receptor was isolated from a human donor in good health (CMV status not recorded). Some clones in this sample may be carry-over from other donors' samples. Specimen: cultured PBMCs, collected from culture after CMV antigen stimulation.

The CDR3 DNA reads as TGTGCCAGTAGTACCCTAGCGGGGGTAACCTACAATGAGCAGTTCTTC. This codes for CASSTLAGVTYNEQFF. The J gene is TRBJ2-1, the V gene TRBV19; 10 bases fit TRBD2. CDR1 and CDR2 from the germline V gene are LNHDA and SQIVND (reference sequence). This CDR3 region has 16 residues. The ends lost 4 bases at V and 2 bases at J; junction bases unmatched: 5.